The 20 T cell receptor beta chains in this list originate from one sample, sequenced in a study of technical replicates of blood from several donors (dated by TCRdb to the late 2010s). The library was prepared using the immunoSEQ multiplex PCR assay. The table was pulled from immuneACCESS by TCRdb, which kept in-frame rearrangements only. Such tables lose some clones; where checked, under half of the loss comes from unresolved V genes, and the rest has no known cause. The sample table holds fewer than 100,000 clones, of which around nine tenths were seen once. The ten largest clones add up to 0.27% of the sample. Input material: T cells isolated from PBMCs. The receptors shown here come from a human donor in good health.

The chain couples TRBV27 to TRBJ2-7, with TRBD1 matching over 10 bases. Germline V gene data show CDR1 as MNHEY and CDR2 as SMNVEV (reference sequence). V lost 6 bases and J lost 5; bases outside the gene matches: 7. The CDR3 runs 14 residues. CDR3: CASRYGTGENEQYF. The CDR3 DNA is TGTGCCAGCAGGTACGGGACAGGGGAGAACGAGCAGTACTTC.

The chain is built from TRBV4-2 and TRBJ2-1; D call uncertain. Trimming cost V 5 bases and J 6 bases, with 17 bases left between them. Looked up from germline, CDR1 is LGHNA and CDR2 is YNFKEQ. There are 15 residues in the CDR3. For the CDR3, the DNA is TGTGCCAGCAGCTCTGTGGCTAGTGATAGCAATGAGCAGTTCTTC. Protein sequence: CASSSVASDSNEQFF.

The V and J genes are TRBV6-5 and TRBJ1-1, with D perhaps TRBD1 (6 bases). The V gene's germline CDR1 is MNHEY and CDR2 SVGAGI. The CDR3 has 12 residues. V shed 7 bases and J shed 6 bases, with 12 bases lying between them. The CDR3 loop is CASIGTRSEAFF. DNA of the CDR3: TGTGCCAGCATAGGGACACGCTCTGAAGCTTTCTTT.

The gene calls are TRBV5-8 and TRBJ2-7, with a weak D call TRBD1 (6 bases). V was cut by 4 bases and J by 9 bases, with 20 bases left in between. This CDR3 contains 14 residues. Germline CDR1 is SGHTS and CDR2 is YDEGEE. DNA for the CDR3: TGTGCCAGCAGCCCGGATACAGGGTTCCTCGGGCAGTACTTC. Its protein product is CASSPDTGFLGQYF. Complete variable domain (other parts from reference TRBV5-8 and TRBJ2-7): EAGVTQSPTHLIKTRGQQATLRCSPISGHTSVYWYQQALGLGLQFLLWYDEGEERNRGNFPPRFSGRQFPNYSSELNVNALELEDSALYLCASSPDTGFLGQYFGPGTRLTVT.

This chain links TRBV28 with TRBJ2-7; D is ambiguous. The V end lost 6 bases, the J end lost 6 bases, and 15 bases lay between the germline ends. Germline values: CDR1 MDHEN, CDR2 SYDVKM. This CDR3 contains 13 residues. DNA for the CDR3: TGTGCCAGCAGCCCGGTCGGTGTCACCGAGCAGTACTTC. Its translation: CASSPVGVTEQYF.

The chain links TRBV7-9 to TRBJ1-5; 7 bases align to TRBD1. This CDR3 is built from 16 residues. Germline CDR1 and CDR2: SEHNR and FQNEAQ (reference sequence). The J segment lost 6 bases and the V segment lost 5 bases, leaving 13 bases of the junction unmatched. The CDR3 region is CASSQGTDITFQPQHF. CDR3 nucleotide sequence: TGTGCCAGCAGCCAAGGGACAGATATTACGTTTCAGCCCCAGCATTTT.

This clone was seen just once. The genes are TRBV15 and TRBJ1-5, with D possibly TRBD1 on 6 matching bases. Trimming removed 0 bases from V and 7 bases from J, with 16 bases in between. Germline values: CDR1 LNHNV, CDR2 YYDKDF (reference sequence). The CDR3 is made up of 16 amino acids. The CDR3 reads CATSREIGGAKQPQHF. The CDR3 DNA reads TGTGCCACCAGCAGAGAGATAGGGGGGGCTAAGCAGCCCCAGCATTTT.

This sequence joins TRBV7-8 and TRBJ2-2; 9 bases match TRBD1. Germline-derived CDR1 and CDR2 are SGHVS and FQNEAQ. V shed 4 bases and J 3 bases; nucleotides not matched to a gene: 15. The CDR3 extends over 19 amino acids. DNA of the CDR3: TGTGCCAGCAGCTCTAGATGGTACAGGGGGCGGGGAGACACCGGGGAGCTGTTTTTT. This gives the protein CASSSRWYRGRGDTGELFF.

The chain carries TRBV6-1 and TRBJ2-5; 11 nucleotides match TRBD2. The V gene end was trimmed by 1 base and the J gene end by 1 base; junction bases not matched to a gene: 8. CDR3 length: 18 residues. Germline V lookup: CDR1 MNHNS, CDR2 SASEGT. The CDR3 reads CASSEGRGLAATQETQYF. CDR3 bases: TGTGCCAGCAGTGAAGGGAGGGGACTAGCGGCCACCCAAGAGACCCAGTACTTC.

CDR3 loop: CASSQDYSPRQTYGYTF. In nucleotides, the CDR3 is TGCGCCAGCAGCCAAGATTACTCCCCTAGACAGACCTATGGCTACACCTTC. The chain couples TRBV4-1 to TRBJ1-2; tentatively, D is TRBD1 (5 bases). Trimming pared 0 bases from V and 4 bases from J, leaving 18 bases between. The CDR3 covers 17 residues. CDR1 is MGHRA and CDR2 is YSYEKL in the germline V gene.

This clone was picked up one time. The V gene is TRBV10-3, the J gene TRBJ1-5; D is perhaps TRBD1 (5 bases). The CDR3 length is 15 residues. Germline assignment: CDR1 ENHRY and CDR2 SYGVKD. Between the trimmed V and J ends, which lost 10 bases and 1 base, there was a span of 17 bases. DNA for the CDR3: TGTGCCACCGGGGCGGGGGGACGCAGCAATCAGCCCCAGCATTTT. Amino acid sequence: CATGAGGRSNQPQHF.

This clone was seen only a few times. The rearrangement uses TRBV18 and TRBJ2-1, with 9 bases aligning to TRBD2. CDR3 length equals 16 residues. Germline V gives CDR1 KGHSH, CDR2 LQKENI. J gave up 3 bases and V 0 bases, and 3 bases lay outside the gene matches. CDR3 bases: TGTGCCAGCTCACCACCCGGCGGGGGGGGCTACAATGAGCAGTTCTTC. This translates into CASSPPGGGGYNEQFF.

The rearrangement links TRBV9 to TRBJ2-1; D remains unclear. Germline assignment: CDR1 SGDLS and CDR2 YYNGEE. Deletions cut 0 bases from V and 8 bases from J, with 12 bases between. The CDR3 covers 14 residues. Here the CDR3 reads CASSVELERDEQFF. DNA of the CDR3: TGTGCCAGCAGCGTAGAGCTCGAGCGAGATGAGCAGTTCTTC.

This clone has just a few counts. The chain employs TRBV10-3 and TRBJ1-1, with unresolved D. With 10 bases removed from V and 5 bases from J, the gap between germline ends came to 14 bases. This CDR3 spans 12 amino acids. CDR1 and CDR2 from the germline V gene are ENHRY and SYGVKD. The CDR3 region has the DNA TGTGCCAGGGAGAGGTTCGGAACTGAAGCTTTCTTT. It codes for CARERFGTEAFF.

This chain uses TRBV13 with TRBJ2-7, with TRBD1 as a possible D gene (5 bases). The germline gives CDR1 PRHDT, CDR2 FYEKMQ (reference sequence). The CDR3 runs 15 residues. Trimming took off 5 bases at V and 0 bases at J, with 14 bases between the two ends. The CDR3 coding sequence is TGTGCCAGCAGCGCTAGGGTGGGGCTCTCCTACGAGCAGTACTTC. It encodes CASSARVGLSYEQYF.

In DNA form, the CDR3 reads TGTGCCAGCAGTGTCTACGCAGAGACCCAGTACTTC. It is translated as CASSVYAETQYF. The chain has TRBV6-1 and TRBJ2-5; D remains ambiguous. CDR3 size: 12 residues. Germline V gene sequence: CDR1 MNHNS, CDR2 SASEGT. V dropped 4 bases and J dropped 4 bases, with 7 bases sitting between them.

The chain uses TRBV2 and TRBJ2-7; a possible D gene is TRBD1 (5 bases). Germline V lookup: CDR1 SNHLY, CDR2 FYNNEI. The CDR3 consists of 16 residues. Trimming cost V 6 bases and J 4 bases, with 22 bases left between them. CDR3 in amino acids: CASSPDTGMSWYEQYF. The CDR3 DNA reads TGTGCCAGCAGCCCCGACACAGGAATGTCCTGGTACGAGCAGTACTTC.

Only a few counts were recorded for this clone. The CDR3 is CVLRTRQVNTEAFF. Here the CDR3 DNA reads TGTGTCCTTAGAACTCGCCAGGTGAACACTGAAGCTTTCTTT. The chain carries TRBV6-1 and TRBJ1-1; D uncertain. CDR3 length equals 14 residues. In germline, CDR1 is MNHNS, CDR2 SASEGT.

The chain has TRBV5-4 and TRBJ2-7, with 10 bases aligning to TRBD1. There are 15 residues in the CDR3. J gave up 6 bases and V 4 bases, and 10 bases lay outside the gene matches. Germline loops: CDR1 SGHNT, CDR2 YYREEE (reference sequence). Written as DNA, the CDR3 is TGTGCCAGCAGCGGTTCCGGGACAGGGGCCGGCGAGCAGTACTTC. It codes for CASSGSGTGAGEQYF.

The table lists this clone with a count of one. This chain connects TRBV6-5 to TRBJ2-1, with 9 bases that match TRBD2. CDR3 length: 15 residues. After removal of 0 bases from V and 7 bases from J, the junction contained 4 bases not matched to a gene. Germline V gene sequence: CDR1 MNHEY, CDR2 SVGAGI. The CDR3 region has the DNA TGTGCCAGCAGTTACTCGGCGGGAGGGCATAATGAGCAGTTCTTC. Translation gives CASSYSAGGHNEQFF.